Given below is one T cell receptor beta chain in context. Its antigen is currently unknown. CD45RO-negative, CCR7-positively selected cells formed the naive CD8 fraction, excluding terminally differentiated effector memory CD45RA+ cells. The data originate from a study of shared clonotypes between healthy human individuals. General observations from the study: Against clonotypes common to all four donors, non-shared ones had lower generation probabilities. In this cohort, only blood was sampled, and tissue repertoires likely differ. Approximately 4.5% was the fraction of naive CD4 clonotypes found shared across a handful of donors.

CDR1 is SEHNR and CDR2 is FQNEAQ in the germline V gene (reference sequence). V lost 8 bases and J lost 2; bases outside the gene matches: 6. The CDR3 runs 15 residues. Generated by immunoSEQ multiplex PCR, the TCRdb table keeps only in-frame clones and is missing some. The data contain roughly 650,000 clones, about 96% of them singletons. This chain uses TRBV7-9 with TRBJ2-7, with TRBD2 matching over 13 bases. This receptor was obtained from a woman aged 25 to 39 in good health. The specimen was naive CD8+ T cells sorted from blood. The CDR3 nucleotides are TGTGCCAGCGAACTAGGACTAGCGGGAGCCTACGAGCAGTACTTC. It codes for CASELGLAGAYEQYF.